A single sample gave rise to the 24 T cell receptor beta chains below, sequenced in a study of cytomegalovirus exposure and HLA in healthy donors. PCR amplification relied on 60 Vbeta primers (plus 13 Jbeta primers). The protocol was immunoSEQ multiplex PCR, while the TCRdb copy is restricted to in-frame clones and leaves out a portion. The sample lists about 120,000 clones, about four fifths occurring once. Sequencing used PBMCs. Receptors originate from a female donor in good health and CMV-seropositive.

This clone has only a few counts. The chain has TRBV6-1 and TRBJ1-4, with 8 bases identical to TRBD1. V lost 7 bases, J lost 6 bases, and 7 bases stayed unmatched. The germline V gene encodes CDR1 MNHNS and CDR2 SASEGT. The CDR3 consists of 14 residues. DNA for the CDR3: TGTGCCAGCATTCCCCCGGACAGGGATGAAAAACTGTTTTTT. Protein sequence: CASIPPDRDEKLFF.

This clone was recorded many times. The chain combines TRBV11-1 with TRBJ2-7; D is ambiguous. The germline V gene has CDR1 SGHAT and CDR2 FQDESV (reference sequence). V lost 8 bases and J 2 bases, leaving 16 bases between the germline ends. This CDR3 contains 14 residues. CDR3 sequence reads: CASSLEDAAYEQYF. The CDR3 coding sequence is TGTGCCAGCTCTCTCGAGGATGCAGCCTACGAGCAGTACTTC.

The CDR3 loop is CASGSSTGQGRTGELFF. Written as DNA, the CDR3 is TGTGCTAGTGGTTCCTCCACGGGACAGGGGAGGACCGGGGAGCTGTTTTTT. The rearrangement uses TRBV12-5 and TRBJ2-2; 10 positions agree with TRBD1. Germline V gives CDR1 LGHNT, CDR2 FRNRAP. The CDR3 is 17 residues long. Trimming removed 4 bases from V and 5 bases from J; junction bases left unmatched: 10. Full variable domain (rest looked up from reference TRBV12-5 and TRBJ2-2): DARVTQTPRHKVTEMGQEVTMRCQPILGHNTVFWYRQTMMQGLELLAYFRNRAPLDDSGMPKDRFSAEMPDATLATLKIQPSEPRDSAVYFCASGSSTGQGRTGELFFGEGSRLTVL.

The J gene is TRBJ1-5, the V gene TRBV6-1, with 8 bases that match TRBD1. CDR1 is MNHNS, CDR2 SASEGT, per germline. The CDR3 is made up of 15 amino acids. With 7 bases clipped from V and 6 bases from J, the junction kept 11 bases outside the gene matches. The CDR3 region has the DNA TGTGCCAGCATTCAAACCTCAGGGGGCGTTCAGCCCCAGCATTTT. It is translated as CASIQTSGGVQPQHF.

The chain combines TRBV7-9 with TRBJ1-1, with D perhaps TRBD1 (6 bases). The CDR3 is 14 residues long. The V and J ends lost 3 bases and 1 base respectively, with 9 bases between them. Germline-derived CDR1 and CDR2 are SEHNR and FQNEAQ (reference sequence). CDR3 loop: CASSLGTSNTEAFF. CDR3 coding DNA: TGTGCCAGCAGCTTGGGGACATCGAACACTGAAGCTTTCTTT.

The chain uses TRBV15 and TRBJ1-1; D unclear. The ends were cut back, 1 base at V and 1 base at J, with 7 bases in the middle. Germline V CDR1 and CDR2: LNHNV, YYDKDF (reference sequence). The CDR3 has 14 residues. Here the CDR3 reads CATSRAGSNTEAFF. CDR3 coding DNA: TGTGCCACCAGCAGAGCGGGTTCGAACACTGAAGCTTTCTTT.

This clone is a singleton in its sample. V and J are TRBV25-1 and TRBJ1-6; D is undetermined. The CDR3 has 17 amino acids. Germline CDR1 and CDR2: MGHDK and SYGVNS. Trimming shortened V by 2 bases and J by 6 bases, and 17 bases separated the two germline ends. DNA for the CDR3: TGTGCCAGCAGTGAACTATTAGAGGGATGGGGTAATTCACCCCTCCACTTT. Encoded protein: CASSELLEGWGNSPLHF.

The rearrangement joins TRBV5-1 to TRBJ1-2; 8 bases align to TRBD1. V dropped 0 bases and J dropped 5; count of bases not matched to a gene: 6. Germline assignment: CDR1 SGHRS and CDR2 YFSETQ. The CDR3 is 15 amino acids. CDR3 sequence reads: CASSLGRGLRYGYTF. The CDR3 coding sequence is TGCGCCAGCAGCTTGGGCAGGGGGCTGAGATATGGCTACACCTTC. Drawing the rest from reference TRBV5-1 and TRBJ1-2, the complete variable domain is KAGVTQTPRYLIKTRGQQVTLSCSPISGHRSVSWYQQTPGQGLQFLFEYFSETQRNKGNFPGRFSGRQFSNSRSEMNVSTLELGDSALYLCASSLGRGLRYGYTFGSGTRLTVV.

As concerns this clone: The same CDR3 is also encoded by other DNA sequences in this sample. V gene TRBV18 combines with J gene TRBJ2-5, with TRBD1 identical over 9 bases. With 4 bases clipped from V and 4 bases from J, the junction kept 4 bases outside the gene matches. The CDR3 sequence is 14 residues long. Germline-derived CDR1 and CDR2 are KGHSH and LQKENI. The CDR3 region is CASSLGTGRETQYF. The DNA of the CDR3 is TGTGCCAGCTCACTCGGGACAGGGCGAGAGACCCAGTACTTC.

The gene calls are TRBV10-3 and TRBJ2-2, with 10 bases aligning to TRBD1. Germline V gene sequence: CDR1 ENHRY, CDR2 SYGVKD. The ends lost 7 bases at V and 6 bases at J; junction bases unmatched: 5. This CDR3 region has 14 residues. The DNA for the CDR3 is TGTGCCATCACAGGACAGGGGGTCCCCGGGGAGCTGTTTTTT. Its translation: CAITGQGVPGELFF.

The rearrangement uses TRBV6-1 and TRBJ1-5; perhaps TRBD1 as D (5 bases). The length of the CDR3 is 13 residues. Germline assignment: CDR1 MNHNS and CDR2 SASEGT. Trimming took 4 bases from V and 6 from J, leaving 10 bases between them. CDR3 DNA: TGTGCCAGCAGTGTTAGGGGTGGTCAGCCCCAGCATTTT. Amino acids: CASSVRGGQPQHF.

In this sample, this clone turned up once. The gene calls are TRBV30 and TRBJ2-7; D unclear. There are 13 residues in the CDR3. With 2 bases removed from V and 0 bases from J, the gap between germline ends came to 8 bases. Germline CDR1 GTSNPN, CDR2 SVGIG (reference sequence). The CDR3 DNA sequence: TGTGCCTGGAGTAATGGAGCCTCCTACGAGCAGTACTTC. This codes for CAWSNGASYEQYF.

This clone was observed a few times. The gene calls are TRBV6-6 and TRBJ1-1, with D perhaps matching TRBD1 (5 bases). The CDR3 length is 15 residues. Germline V gene data show CDR1 as MNHNY and CDR2 as SVGAGI (reference sequence). Deletions cut 2 bases from V and 3 bases from J, with 13 bases between. The CDR3 loop reads CASSYLGGGDTEAFF. CDR3 nucleotide sequence: TGTGCCAGCAGTTACCTGGGGGGTGGAGACACTGAAGCTTTCTTT.

The chain links TRBV5-6 to TRBJ2-7; the D gene is possibly TRBD1 (6 bases). Germline lookup yields CDR1 SGHDT and CDR2 YYEEEE. This CDR3 has 14 residues. V was clipped by 0 bases and J by 6 bases, with 13 bases between them. CDR3: CASSLGDRTPEQYF. CDR3 sequence (DNA): TGTGCCAGCAGCTTGGGAGACAGGACGCCCGAGCAGTACTTC.

This clone was seen just once. This chain uses TRBV5-8 with TRBJ1-5; D possibly corresponds to TRBD1 (5 bases). Between the trimmed V and J ends, which lost 1 base and 4 bases, there was a span of 12 bases. This CDR3 comprises 15 residues. Germline V gene lookup returns CDR1 SGHTS and CDR2 YDEGEE. For the CDR3, the DNA is TGTGCCAGCAGCTTGTTAGCGGGACTTAATCAGCCCCAGCATTTT. This gives the protein CASSLLAGLNQPQHF.

This chain connects TRBV30 to TRBJ1-2; D gene unclear. Trimming stripped 5 bases from V and 10 bases from J, with 14 bases between. The CDR3 sequence is 11 residues long. The germline V gene encodes CDR1 GTSNPN and CDR2 SVGIG (reference sequence). This CDR3 reads CAWGPEAPYTF. CDR3 in DNA: TGTGCCTGGGGGCCGGAGGCGCCCTACACCTTC.

This clone was picked up a small number of times. This rearrangement joins TRBV5-1 to TRBJ2-7, with 7 bases matching TRBD1. The J segment lost 3 bases and the V segment lost 4 bases, leaving 7 bases of the junction unmatched. CDR1 SGHRS and CDR2 YFSETQ come from the germline V gene. This CDR3 has 14 amino acids. The CDR3 DNA reads TGCGCCAGCAGCCCGACAGGGCAGGTCTACGAGCAGTACTTC. It specifies CASSPTGQVYEQYF. Combining the CDR3 with reference TRBV5-1 and TRBJ2-7 gives the whole variable domain KAGVTQTPRYLIKTRGQQVTLSCSPISGHRSVSWYQQTPGQGLQFLFEYFSETQRNKGNFPGRFSGRQFSNSRSEMNVSTLELGDSALYLCASSPTGQVYEQYFGPGTRLTVT.

This chain links TRBV11-2 with TRBJ2-1, with 8 bases fitting TRBD1. With 4 bases clipped from V and 9 bases from J, the junction kept 5 bases outside the gene matches. Germline CDR1 reads SGHAT; CDR2 reads FQNNGV. CDR3 length: 13 amino acids. The CDR3 sequence is CASSSTGVSEQFF. The DNA of the CDR3 is TGTGCCAGCAGCTCGACAGGGGTAAGTGAGCAGTTCTTC.

The rearrangement joins TRBV6-5 to TRBJ2-3; D gene uncertain. This CDR3 contains 15 residues. The germline V gene encodes CDR1 MNHEY and CDR2 SVGAGI. V was cut by 2 bases and J by 4 bases, with 13 bases left in between. The CDR3 region is CASSYSEMGADTQYF. CDR3 in DNA: TGTGCCAGCAGTTACAGTGAGATGGGCGCAGATACGCAGTATTTT.

V and J are TRBV14 and TRBJ2-3; TRBD2 is a possible D gene (7 bases). Germline CDR1 reads SGHDN; CDR2 reads FVKESK. The CDR3 totals 13 residues. The ends were cut back, 8 bases at V and 7 bases at J, with 16 bases in the middle. CDR3 sequence (DNA): TGTGCCAGCTCCGGGGGGCTAGGTAATACGCAGTATTTT. Its protein is CASSGGLGNTQYF.

This chain joins TRBV5-8 and TRBJ1-1; D possibly corresponds to TRBD1 (5 bases). Per germline, CDR1 SGHTS and CDR2 YDEGEE. V dropped 2 bases and J dropped 3 bases, with 14 bases sitting between them. The CDR3 runs 15 residues. The CDR3 region is CASSFRTYRDTEAFF. The CDR3 nucleotides read TGTGCCAGCAGCTTCCGGACATATCGGGACACTGAAGCTTTCTTT.

The chain combines TRBV6-5 with TRBJ2-7, with D hard to call. V was shortened by 4 bases and J by 9 bases, with 16 bases between the two germline ends. This CDR3 comprises 13 residues. Germline V gene data show CDR1 as MNHEY and CDR2 as SVGAGI. The DNA of the CDR3 is TGTGCCAGCAGTTCCACGTCCCCCGCAGGGCAGTACTTC. Amino acids: CASSSTSPAGQYF.

This clone was counted once. The V and J genes are TRBV5-4 and TRBJ1-4, with a tentative D call TRBD1 (5 bases). Trimming cost V 3 bases and J 8 bases, with 11 bases left between them. Germline V gives CDR1 SGHNT, CDR2 YYREEE (reference sequence). The CDR3 loop spans 13 amino acids. Here the CDR3 reads CASSYQGKEKLFF. The CDR3 bases are TGTGCCAGCAGCTACCAGGGTAAAGAAAAACTGTTTTTT.

The gene calls are TRBV6-5 and TRBJ1-1; D remains ambiguous. Trimming stripped 6 bases from V and 1 base from J, with 9 bases between. The CDR3 loop spans 13 amino acids. CDR1 MNHEY and CDR2 SVGAGI come from the germline V gene. For the CDR3, the DNA is TGTGCCAGCAGGCTAGCAGGGAACACTGAAGCTTTCTTT. Its protein is CASRLAGNTEAFF.